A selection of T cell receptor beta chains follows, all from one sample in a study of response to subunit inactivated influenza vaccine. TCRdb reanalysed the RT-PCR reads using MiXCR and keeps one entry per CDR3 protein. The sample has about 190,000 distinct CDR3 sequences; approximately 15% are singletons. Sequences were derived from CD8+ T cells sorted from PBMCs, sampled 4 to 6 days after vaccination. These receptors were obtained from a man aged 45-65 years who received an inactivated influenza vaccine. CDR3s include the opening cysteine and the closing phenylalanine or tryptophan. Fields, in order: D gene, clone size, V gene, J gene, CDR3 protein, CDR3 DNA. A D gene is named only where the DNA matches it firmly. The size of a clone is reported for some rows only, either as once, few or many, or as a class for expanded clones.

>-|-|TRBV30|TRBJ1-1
CAWSVRGFEAFF
TGTGCCTGGAGTGTGAGGGGATTTGAAGCTTTCTTT
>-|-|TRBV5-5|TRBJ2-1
CASRTSIGWDPGEQFF
TGTGCCAGCAGGACCTCGATAGGGTGGGATCCCGGTGAGCAGTTCTTC
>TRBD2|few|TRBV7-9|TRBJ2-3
CASRPSGGALDTQYF
TGTGCCAGCAGACCAAGCGGGGGGGCCTTAGATACGCAGTATTTT
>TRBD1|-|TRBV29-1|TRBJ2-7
CSVVGAGTGVYEQYF
TGCAGCGTTGTCGGGGCAGGGACAGGGGTGTACGAGCAGTACTTC
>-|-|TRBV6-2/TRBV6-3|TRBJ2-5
CASSGDLRAETQYF
TGTGCCAGCAGTGGCGATTTGCGAGCAGAGACCCAGTACTTC
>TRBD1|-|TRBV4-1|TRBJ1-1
CASSRGQGYTEAFF
TGCGCCAGCAGCCGGGGACAGGGGTACACTGAAGCTTTCTTT
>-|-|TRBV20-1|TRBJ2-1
CSARSSSSYNEQFF
TGCAGTGCTAGATCGTCGAGCTCCTACAATGAGCAGTTCTTC
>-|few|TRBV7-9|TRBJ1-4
CASSGTVGDEKLFF
TGTGCCAGCAGCGGGACCGTCGGGGATGAAAAACTGTTTTTT
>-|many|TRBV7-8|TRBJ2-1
CASSLWDIYNEQFF
TGTGCCAGCAGCTTATGGGACATCTACAATGAGCAGTTCTTC
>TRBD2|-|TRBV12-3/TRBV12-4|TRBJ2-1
CASTAGLAGSDEQFF
TGTGCCAGCACCGCGGGACTAGCGGGATCCGATGAGCAGTTCTTC
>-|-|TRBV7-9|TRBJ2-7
CASSLDGESSYEQYF
TGTGCCAGCAGCTTAGACGGGGAAAGCTCCTACGAGCAGTACTTC
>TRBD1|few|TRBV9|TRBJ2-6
CASSVVRTGAGANVLTF
TGTGCCAGCAGCGTAGTTCGGACAGGGGCTGGGGCCAACGTCCTGACTTTC
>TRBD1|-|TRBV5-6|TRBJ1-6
CASSFGTDNSPLHF
TGTGCCAGCAGCTTCGGGACAGATAATTCACCCCTCCACTTT
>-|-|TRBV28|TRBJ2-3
CASSLYSGESTSTDTQYF
TGTGCCAGCAGTTTATACTCGGGAGAGAGCACTAGCACAGATACGCAGTATTTT
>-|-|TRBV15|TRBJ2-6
CATSRAGWAGANVLTF
TGTGCCACCAGCAGAGCCGGATGGGCTGGGGCCAACGTCCTGACTTTC
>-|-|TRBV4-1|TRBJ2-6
CASSQVSPGANVLTF
TGCGCCAGCAGCCAAGTCAGCCCTGGGGCCAACGTCCTGACTTTC
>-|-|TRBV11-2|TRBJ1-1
CATLTPNTEAFF
TGTGCCACGCTAACACCGAACACTGAAGCTTTCTTT
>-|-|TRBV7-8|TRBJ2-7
CASSLAAVGYEQYF
TGTGCCAGCAGCTTAGCGGCGGTAGGGTACGAGCAGTACTTC